This record covers a single TCR beta chain. This CDR3 spans 17 amino acids. In germline, CDR1 is SEHNR, CDR2 FQNEAQ (reference sequence). Between the trimmed V and J ends, which lost 1 base and 0 bases, there was a span of 16 bases. This sample stems from a study of blood T cell repertoires in COVID-19. At the level of the study: PBMCs, B-cell-depleted T cells, or T cells were the source of the cDNA or gDNA that made up the material.

Original handling: The authors estimated nucleated cell counts from reference gene primer amplification. Assay used: immunoSEQ multiplex PCR; TCRdb lists only in-frame clones, some missing. V, J and clone size are those of that table, while D and trimming were read from the DNA. In the table there are 150,000 to 180,000 clones, approximately 90% of which are singletons. The source material was peripheral blood. The chain links TRBV7-9 to TRBJ2-7, with D possibly matching TRBD1 (5 bases). The sequence was obtained from a middle-aged woman with acute or convalescent COVID-19. CDR3 coding DNA: TGTGCCAGCAGCTTAGACCTCTGGGGCGAGAGCTCCTACGAGCAGTACTTC. Translating gives CASSLDLWGESSYEQYF.